The sequence of this T cell receptor beta chain was determined in a study of T-cell memory formation after mild COVID-19. This clonotype was detected a few times. It was 5'RACE with constant-segment primers that produced the TCR alpha and TCR beta cDNA libraries, which carried sample barcodes and UMIs. TCRdb reanalysed the 5' RACE reads using MiXCR and keeps one entry per CDR3 protein. The sample gives about 390,000 distinct CDR3 sequences, 15% to 20% of which show up once; around a fifth is in the top ten. The germline V gene encodes CDR1 SGHTA and CDR2 FQGNSA. The V end lost 4 bases, the J end lost 3 bases, and 7 bases lay between the germline ends. The CDR3 length is 13 residues.

The TCR originated in a man aged 18 to 29 who had mild COVID-19 (a few samples of this study predate the infection). Cell type and time point are not known. Source material: PBMCs or a T cell subset sorted from them (not recorded which). The chain carries TRBV7-2 and TRBJ2-1; no firm D call. Written as DNA, the CDR3 is TGTGCCAGCAGCTCCAACAACTACAATGAGCAGTTCTTC. Residues: CASSSNNYNEQFF.